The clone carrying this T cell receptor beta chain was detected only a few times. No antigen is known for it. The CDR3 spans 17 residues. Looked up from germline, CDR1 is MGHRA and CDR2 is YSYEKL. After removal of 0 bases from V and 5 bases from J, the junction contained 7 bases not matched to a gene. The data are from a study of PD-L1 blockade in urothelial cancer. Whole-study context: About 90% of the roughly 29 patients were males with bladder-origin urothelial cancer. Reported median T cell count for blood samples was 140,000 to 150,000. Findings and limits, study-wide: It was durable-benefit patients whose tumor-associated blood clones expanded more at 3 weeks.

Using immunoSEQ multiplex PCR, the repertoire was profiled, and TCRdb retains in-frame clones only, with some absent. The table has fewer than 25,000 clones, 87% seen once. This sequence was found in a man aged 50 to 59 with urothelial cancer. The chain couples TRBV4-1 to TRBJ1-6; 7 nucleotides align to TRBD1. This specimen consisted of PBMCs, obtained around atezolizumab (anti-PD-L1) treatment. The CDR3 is CASSQELGTADNSPLHF. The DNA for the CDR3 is TGCGCCAGCAGCCAAGAACTCGGGACAGCCGATAATTCACCCCTCCACTTT.